These T cell receptor beta chains were read from a single sample in a study of blood T cell repertoires in COVID-19. Generated by immunoSEQ multiplex PCR, the TCRdb table keeps only in-frame clones and is missing some. The top ten hold more than 20% of the sample, which has some 93,000 clones, about 76% seen once. Sequencing input: peripheral blood. Every receptor here comes from a human donor in a cohort sampled during active COVID-19. The CDR3 runs from the conserved cysteine through the conserved F or W. D genes are given only for firm matches. Clone size, where shown, is once, few, many, or a class for clones that have expanded.

J: TRBJ2-7; V: TRBV6-6; size: NA; D: TRBD2; CDR3: CASSPGTRRYEQYF; DNA: TGTGCCAGCAGTCCAGGGACTAGGAGGTACGAGCAGTACTTC
J: TRBJ2-1; V: TRBV4-2; size: NA; D: TRBD2; CDR3: CASSQVTRRTTSEYNEQFF; DNA: TGTGCCAGCAGCCAAGTAACACGACGCACGACTAGCGAGTACAATGAGCAGTTCTTC
J: TRBJ2-1; V: TRBV7-3; size: few; D: NA; CDR3: CASSQQDGSYNEQFF; DNA: TGTGCCAGCAGCCAACAGGACGGCTCCTACAATGAGCAGTTCTTC
J: TRBJ1-5; V: TRBV7-2; size: NA; D: NA; CDR3: CASSNRAGFGNQPQHF; DNA: TGTGCCAGCAGCAACAGGGCGGGCTTTGGGAATCAGCCCCAGCATTTT
J: TRBJ2-1; V: TRBV6-5; size: NA; D: NA; CDR3: CASSPRLEVYNEQFF; DNA: TGTGCCAGCAGTCCTAGACTAGAAGTCTACAATGAGCAGTTCTTC
J: TRBJ2-1; V: TRBV30; size: few; D: TRBD1; CDR3: CAWSRGLPNNEQFF; DNA: TGTGCCTGGTCCAGGGGGCTACCAAACAATGAGCAGTTCTTC
J: TRBJ1-5; V: TRBV7-9; size: NA; D: NA; CDR3: CASSGGSGHQPQHF; DNA: TGTGCCAGCAGTGGGGGCTCCGGCCATCAGCCCCAGCATTTT
J: TRBJ2-2; V: TRBV6-5; size: NA; D: NA; CDR3: CASTMDFYTGELFF; DNA: TGTGCCAGCACCATGGACTTCTACACCGGGGAGCTGTTTTTT
J: TRBJ1-6; V: TRBV2; size: NA; D: NA; CDR3: CASSAGNPDNSPLHF; DNA: TGTGCCAGCAGTGCAGGGAACCCCGATAATTCACCCCTCCACTTT
J: TRBJ2-1; V: TRBV19; size: NA; D: NA; CDR3: CATDLGGGQPSYNEQFF; DNA: TGTGCCACCGACTTGGGGGGAGGCCAACCATCCTACAATGAGCAGTTCTTC
J: TRBJ2-1; V: TRBV2; size: NA; D: NA; CDR3: CASSSWAGFNEQFF; DNA: TGTGCCAGCAGTTCTTGGGCCGGCTTCAATGAGCAGTTCTTC
J: TRBJ2-3; V: TRBV4-2; size: many; D: TRBD2; CDR3: CASSVGERESTDTQYF; DNA: TGTGCCAGCAGTGTCGGAGAGCGGGAGTCAACAGATACGCAGTATTTT
J: TRBJ2-2; V: TRBV11-1; size: NA; D: TRBD2; CDR3: CASSLRAAGTTGELFF; DNA: TGTGCCAGCAGCTTACGAGCAGCGGGGACGACCGGGGAGCTGTTTTTT
J: TRBJ2-3; V: TRBV27; size: NA; D: TRBD2; CDR3: CASSSDGLAADTQYF; DNA: TGTGCCAGCAGTTCCGACGGACTAGCGGCCGATACGCAGTATTTT
J: TRBJ2-3; V: TRBV19; size: few; D: TRBD1; CDR3: CASNDRGTYTDTQYF; DNA: TGTGCCAGTAACGACAGGGGGACATACACAGATACGCAGTATTTT
J: TRBJ2-7; V: TRBV28; size: NA; D: NA; CDR3: CASSLSRQEQYF; DNA: TGTGCCAGCAGTTTGTCCAGACAGGAGCAGTACTTC
J: TRBJ2-7; V: TRBV3-1/TRBV3-2; size: NA; D: TRBD2; CDR3: CASSQGPSGSYEQYF; DNA: TGTGCCAGCAGCCAAGGTCCTAGCGGGTCCTACGAGCAGTACTTC
J: TRBJ1-2; V: TRBV11-2; size: NA; D: TRBD1; CDR3: CASSGDRGAYGYTF; DNA: TGTGCCAGCAGCGGGGACAGGGGGGCCTATGGCTACACCTTC
J: TRBJ2-7; V: TRBV7-8; size: NA; D: TRBD2; CDR3: CASSPTSGYSYEQYF; DNA: TGTGCCAGCAGCCCGACTAGCGGCTACTCCTACGAGCAGTACTTC
J: TRBJ1-3; V: TRBV9; size: NA; D: TRBD1; CDR3: CASSPLQGNSGNTIYF; DNA: TGTGCCAGCAGCCCCCTACAGGGGAACTCTGGAAACACCATATATTTT
J: TRBJ2-5; V: TRBV27; size: NA; D: NA; CDR3: CASSEGGETQYF; DNA: TGTGCCAGCAGTGAGGGAGGAGAGACCCAGTACTTC
J: TRBJ2-5; V: TRBV18; size: NA; D: NA; CDR3: CASSLNARDTKETQYF; DNA: TGTGCCAGCTCACTCAATGCCCGGGACACAAAAGAGACCCAGTACTTC
J: TRBJ2-7; V: TRBV5-4; size: once; D: NA; CDR3: CASSSFRSSYEQYF; DNA: TGTGCCAGCAGCTCCTTCCGTAGCTCCTACGAGCAGTACTTC